This TCR beta chain emerged from a study of T-cell reconstitution after alpha-beta-depleted transplantation in children. The CDR3 length is 14 residues. Deletions cut 4 bases from V and 3 bases from J, with 16 bases between. Germline values: CDR1 DFQATT, CDR2 SNEGSKA (reference sequence). This clonotype was seen at least ten times. Unique molecular identifiers were used to barcode this TCRbeta library. TCRdb redid the calling of the PCR reads with MiXCR, one entry per CDR3 protein. The sample contains hundreds of thousands of distinct CDR3 sequences, roughly 13% of which appear only once. The clonotype comes from a girl aged 2 to 9 with congenital amegakaryocytic thrombocytopenia, due to receive a stem cell transplant. This specimen was PBMCs, taken before TCRalphabeta/CD19-depleted stem cell transplant. The rearrangement links TRBV20-1 to TRBJ2-7; D not resolved. This CDR3 is CSATTGLTYYEQYF. CDR3 nucleotide sequence: TGCAGTGCTACGACCGGGCTAACTTACTACGAGCAGTACTTC.